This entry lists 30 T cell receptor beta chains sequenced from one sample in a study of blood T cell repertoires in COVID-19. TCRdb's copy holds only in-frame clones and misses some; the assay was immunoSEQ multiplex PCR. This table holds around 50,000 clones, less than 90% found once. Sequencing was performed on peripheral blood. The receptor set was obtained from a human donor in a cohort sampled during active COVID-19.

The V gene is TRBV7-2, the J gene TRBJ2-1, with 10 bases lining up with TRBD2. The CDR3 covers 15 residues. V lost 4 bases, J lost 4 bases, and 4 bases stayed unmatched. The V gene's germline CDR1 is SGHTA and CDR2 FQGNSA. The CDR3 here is CASSYERGGYNEQFF. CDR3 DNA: TGTGCCAGCAGCTACGAGCGGGGGGGTTACAATGAGCAGTTCTTC.

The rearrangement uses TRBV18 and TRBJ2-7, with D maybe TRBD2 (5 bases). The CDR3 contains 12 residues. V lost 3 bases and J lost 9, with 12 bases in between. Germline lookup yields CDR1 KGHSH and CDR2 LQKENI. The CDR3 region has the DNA TGTGCCAGCTCACCTGGGTCCCGGGGGCAGTACTTC. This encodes CASSPGSRGQYF.

CDR3 sequence (DNA): TGTGCCAGCTCACCGGCGGGGGGCCGGGGAGATACGCAGTATTTT. Translation: CASSPAGGRGDTQYF. This chain connects TRBV18 to TRBJ2-3; 8 bases fit TRBD2. Germline V gene lookup returns CDR1 KGHSH and CDR2 LQKENI. This CDR3 is 15 amino acids long. V gave up 3 bases and J gave up 5 bases; unmatched junction bases: 7.

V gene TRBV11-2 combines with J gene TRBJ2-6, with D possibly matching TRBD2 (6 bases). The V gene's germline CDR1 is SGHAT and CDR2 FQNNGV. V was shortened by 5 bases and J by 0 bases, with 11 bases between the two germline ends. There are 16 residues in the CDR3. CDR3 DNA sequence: TGTGCCAGCAGCCCTGGGGGGAGCTCTGGGGCCAACGTCCTGACTTTC. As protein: CASSPGGSSGANVLTF.

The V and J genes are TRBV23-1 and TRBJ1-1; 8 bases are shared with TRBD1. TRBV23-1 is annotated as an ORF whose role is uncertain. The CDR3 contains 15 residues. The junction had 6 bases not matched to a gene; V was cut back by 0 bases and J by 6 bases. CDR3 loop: CASSQSFRGRPEAFF. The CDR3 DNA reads TGCGCCAGCAGTCAATCGTTCAGGGGGCGGCCTGAAGCTTTCTTT.

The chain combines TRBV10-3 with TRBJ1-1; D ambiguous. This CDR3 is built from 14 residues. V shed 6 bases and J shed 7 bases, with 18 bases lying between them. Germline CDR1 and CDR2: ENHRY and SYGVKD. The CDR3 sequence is CAISLRLEEGEAFF. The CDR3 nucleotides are TGTGCCATCAGCCTTAGACTCGAGGAGGGTGAAGCTTTCTTT.

The CDR3 coding sequence is TGTGCCAGCAGCTTAACATACTACGAGCAGTACTTC. This codes for CASSLTYYEQYF. V and J are TRBV7-2 and TRBJ2-7; D uncertain. CDR1 and CDR2 (germline): SGHTA, FQGNSA. V was shortened by 2 bases and J by 3 bases, with 5 bases between the two germline ends. CDR3 length: 12 amino acids.

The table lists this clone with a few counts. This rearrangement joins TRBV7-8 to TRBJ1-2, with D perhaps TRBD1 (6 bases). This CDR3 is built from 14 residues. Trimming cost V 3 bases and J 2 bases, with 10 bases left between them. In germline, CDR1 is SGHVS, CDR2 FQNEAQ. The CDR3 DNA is TGTGCCAGCAGCTTCCAAACAGGGAACTATGGCTACACCTTC. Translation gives CASSFQTGNYGYTF.

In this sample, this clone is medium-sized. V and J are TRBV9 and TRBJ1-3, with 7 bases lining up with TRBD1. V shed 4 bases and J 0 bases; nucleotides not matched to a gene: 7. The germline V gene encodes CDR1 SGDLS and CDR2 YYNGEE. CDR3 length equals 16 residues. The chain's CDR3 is CASSPRTGTSGNTIYF. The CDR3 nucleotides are TGTGCCAGCAGCCCCCGGACAGGTACCTCTGGAAACACCATATATTTT.

CDR3 loop: CASSEAGDSYNEQFF. CDR3 DNA: TGCGCCAGCAGTGAGGCAGGGGACTCCTACAATGAGCAGTTCTTC. The genes are TRBV10-1 and TRBJ2-1, with D possibly being TRBD1 (6 bases). This CDR3 comprises 15 residues. Germline CDR1 is WNHNN and CDR2 is SYGVQD (reference sequence). V lost 2 bases and J lost 0, with 8 bases in between.

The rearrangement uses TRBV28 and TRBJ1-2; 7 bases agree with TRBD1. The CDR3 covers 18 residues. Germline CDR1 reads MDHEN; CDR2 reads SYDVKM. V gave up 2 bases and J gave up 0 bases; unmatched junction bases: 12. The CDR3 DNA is TGTGCCAGCAGTTTAGTGGGCGCAGGGGGGAGTGCTAACTATGGCTACACCTTC. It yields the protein CASSLVGAGGSANYGYTF.

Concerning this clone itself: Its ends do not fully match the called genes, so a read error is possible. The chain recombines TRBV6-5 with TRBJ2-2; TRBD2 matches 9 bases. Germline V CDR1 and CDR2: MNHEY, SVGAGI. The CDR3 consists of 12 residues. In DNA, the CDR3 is TGCGCGGGGGGGAGGGACACCGGGGAGCTGTTTTTT. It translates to CAGGRDTGELFF.

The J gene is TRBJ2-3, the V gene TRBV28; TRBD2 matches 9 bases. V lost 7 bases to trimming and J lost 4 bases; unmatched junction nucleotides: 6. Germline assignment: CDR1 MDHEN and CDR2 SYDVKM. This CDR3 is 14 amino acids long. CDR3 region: CASKGGRGADTQYF. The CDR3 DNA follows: TGTGCCAGCAAAGGCGGGAGGGGGGCAGATACGCAGTATTTT.

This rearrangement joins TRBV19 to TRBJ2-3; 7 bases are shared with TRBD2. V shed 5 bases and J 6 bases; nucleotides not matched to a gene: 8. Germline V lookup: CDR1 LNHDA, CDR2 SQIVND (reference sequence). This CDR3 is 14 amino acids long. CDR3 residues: CASSSTSQVDTQYF. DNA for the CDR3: TGTGCCAGTAGTTCGACTAGCCAGGTGGATACGCAGTATTTT.

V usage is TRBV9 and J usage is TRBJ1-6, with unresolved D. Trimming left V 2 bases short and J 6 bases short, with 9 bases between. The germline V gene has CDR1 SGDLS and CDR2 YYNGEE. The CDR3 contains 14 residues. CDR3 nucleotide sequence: TGTGCCAGCAGCGTCGAGGGTAGTAATTCACCCCTCCACTTT. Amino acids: CASSVEGSNSPLHF.

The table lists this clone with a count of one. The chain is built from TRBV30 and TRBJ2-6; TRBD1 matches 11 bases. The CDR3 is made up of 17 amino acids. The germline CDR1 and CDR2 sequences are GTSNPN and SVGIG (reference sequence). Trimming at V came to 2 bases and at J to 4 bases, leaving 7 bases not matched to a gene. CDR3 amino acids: CAWSPGQGAKGANVLTF. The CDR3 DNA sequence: TGTGCCTGGAGTCCCGGACAGGGGGCGAAAGGGGCCAACGTCCTGACTTTC.

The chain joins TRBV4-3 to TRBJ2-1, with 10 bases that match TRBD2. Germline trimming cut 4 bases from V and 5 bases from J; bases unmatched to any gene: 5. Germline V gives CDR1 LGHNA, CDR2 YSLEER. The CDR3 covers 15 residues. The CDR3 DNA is TGCGCCAGCAGCCCCGGGCTAGCGGGGGACAATGAGCAGTTCTTC. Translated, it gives CASSPGLAGDNEQFF.

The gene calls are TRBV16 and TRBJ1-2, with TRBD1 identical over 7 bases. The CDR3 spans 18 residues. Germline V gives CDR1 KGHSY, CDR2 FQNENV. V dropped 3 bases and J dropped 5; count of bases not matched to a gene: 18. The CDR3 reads CASSHSTGQVPLGYGYTF. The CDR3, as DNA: TGTGCCAGCAGCCATTCAACCGGACAGGTCCCCCTCGGTTATGGCTACACCTTC.

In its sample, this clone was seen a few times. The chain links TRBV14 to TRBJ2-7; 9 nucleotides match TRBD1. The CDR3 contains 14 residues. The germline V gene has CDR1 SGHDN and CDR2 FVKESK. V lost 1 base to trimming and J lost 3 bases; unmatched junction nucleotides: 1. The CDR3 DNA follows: TGTGCCAGCAGCCAAGGACAGGGGGTCTACGAGCAGTACTTC. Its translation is CASSQGQGVYEQYF.

The CDR3 is CATRRGRTDTQYF. The CDR3 nucleotides read TGTGCCACCAGGCGAGGCCGCACAGATACGCAGTATTTT. The V and J genes are TRBV15 and TRBJ2-3; no firm D call. V shed 6 bases and J shed 1 base, with 8 bases lying between them. Germline CDR1 reads LNHNV; CDR2 reads YYDKDF (reference sequence). The CDR3 extends over 13 amino acids.

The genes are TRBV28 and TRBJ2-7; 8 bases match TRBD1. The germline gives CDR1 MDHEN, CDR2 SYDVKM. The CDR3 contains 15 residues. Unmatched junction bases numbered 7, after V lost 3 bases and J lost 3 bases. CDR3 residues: CASSLSRDRIYEQYF. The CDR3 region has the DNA TGTGCCAGCAGTTTGTCAAGGGACAGGATCTACGAGCAGTACTTC.

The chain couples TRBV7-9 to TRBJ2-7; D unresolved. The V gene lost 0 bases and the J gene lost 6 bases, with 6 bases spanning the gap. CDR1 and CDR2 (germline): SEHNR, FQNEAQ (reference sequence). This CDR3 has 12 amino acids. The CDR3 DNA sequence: TGTGCCAGCAGCTTAGCCGCGCGCGAGCAGTACTTC. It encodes CASSLAAREQYF.

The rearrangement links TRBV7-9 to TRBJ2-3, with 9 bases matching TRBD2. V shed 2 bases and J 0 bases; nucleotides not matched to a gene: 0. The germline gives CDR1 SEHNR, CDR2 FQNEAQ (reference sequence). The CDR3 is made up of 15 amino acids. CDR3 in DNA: TGTGCCAGCAGCTTACTAGCGGGGAGCACAGATACGCAGTATTTT. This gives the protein CASSLLAGSTDTQYF.

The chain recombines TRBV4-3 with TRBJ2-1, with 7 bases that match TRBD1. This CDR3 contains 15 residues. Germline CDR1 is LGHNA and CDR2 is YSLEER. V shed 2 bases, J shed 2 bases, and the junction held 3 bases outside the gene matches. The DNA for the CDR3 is TGCGCCAGCAGCCAAACAGGGGAGACCTACAATGAGCAGTTCTTC. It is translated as CASSQTGETYNEQFF.

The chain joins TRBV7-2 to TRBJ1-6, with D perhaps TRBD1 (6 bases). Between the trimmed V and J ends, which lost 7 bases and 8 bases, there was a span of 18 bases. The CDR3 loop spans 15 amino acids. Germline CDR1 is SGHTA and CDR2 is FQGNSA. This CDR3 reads CASNIGGQFHSPLHF. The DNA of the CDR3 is TGTGCCAGCAACATCGGGGGGCAGTTCCATTCACCCCTCCACTTT.

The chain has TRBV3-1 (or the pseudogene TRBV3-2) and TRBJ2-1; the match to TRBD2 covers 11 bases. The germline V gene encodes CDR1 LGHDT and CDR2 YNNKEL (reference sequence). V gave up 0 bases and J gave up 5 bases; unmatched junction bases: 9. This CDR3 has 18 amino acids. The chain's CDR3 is CASSQDRLGLAANNEQFF. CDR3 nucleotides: TGTGCCAGCAGCCAAGATCGTCTGGGACTAGCGGCAAACAATGAGCAGTTCTTC.

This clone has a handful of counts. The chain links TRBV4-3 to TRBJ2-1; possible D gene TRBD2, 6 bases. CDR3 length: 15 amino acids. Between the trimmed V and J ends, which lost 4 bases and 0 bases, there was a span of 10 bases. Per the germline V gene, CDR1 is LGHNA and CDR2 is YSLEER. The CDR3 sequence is CASSPGTFSYNEQFF. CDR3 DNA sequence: TGCGCCAGCAGCCCAGGGACTTTCTCCTACAATGAGCAGTTCTTC.

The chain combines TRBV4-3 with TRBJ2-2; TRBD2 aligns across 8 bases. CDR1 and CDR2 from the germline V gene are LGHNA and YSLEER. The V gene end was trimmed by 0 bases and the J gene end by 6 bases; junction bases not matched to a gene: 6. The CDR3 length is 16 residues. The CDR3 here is CASSQDIGGGSGELFF. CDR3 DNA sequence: TGCGCCAGCAGCCAAGATATCGGGGGGGGATCCGGGGAGCTGTTTTTT.

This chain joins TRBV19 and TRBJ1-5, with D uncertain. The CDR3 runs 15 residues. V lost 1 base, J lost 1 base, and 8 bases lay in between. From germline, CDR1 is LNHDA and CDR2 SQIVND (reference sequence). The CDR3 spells CASSIGSSSNQPQHF. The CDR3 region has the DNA TGTGCCAGTAGTATAGGCTCAAGCAGCAATCAGCCCCAGCATTTT.

CDR3 loop: CASSHRRGPSNTGELFF. CDR3 DNA: TGTGCCAGCAGCCATCGCAGGGGGCCTTCGAACACCGGGGAGCTGTTTTTT. This rearrangement joins TRBV3-1 (or the pseudogene TRBV3-2) to TRBJ2-2; TRBD1 matches 8 bases. Germline lookup yields CDR1 LGHDT and CDR2 YNNKEL (reference sequence). The trim removed 3 bases at V and 0 bases at J, leaving 6 bases unmatched. This CDR3 is built from 17 residues.